The rows below give T cell receptor beta chains drawn from one sample of a study of cytomegalovirus exposure and HLA in healthy donors. Using immunoSEQ multiplex PCR, the repertoire was profiled, and TCRdb retains in-frame clones only, with some absent. This table has approximately 100,000 clones, 85% appearing once. Material: PBMCs. Receptor source: a man between 40 and 49 years old in good health and CMV-seropositive. Both conserved end residues are trimmed from each CDR3.

V	J	CDR3
TRBV15	TRBJ2-2	ATRDTGVPGELF
TRBV7-8	TRBJ1-2	ASSFSLTGVYGYT
TRBV27	TRBJ2-3	ASMGGVRTDTQY
TRBV6-1	TRBJ1-4	ASSRARGDEKLF
TRBV7-9	TRBJ2-1	ASSGLSYPRDNEQF
TRBV28	TRBJ2-7	ASLGTEVYEQY
TRBV28	TRBJ1-6	ASSLEQGRSPLH
TRBV6-1	TRBJ1-3	ASRSGQSGNTIY
TRBV5-1	TRBJ1-2	ASSFDSNYGYT
TRBV5-1	TRBJ1-2	ASSLGQGEGGYT
TRBV6-5	TRBJ2-7	ASSYSAGRSYEQY
TRBV18	TRBJ2-1	ASSPQSSYNEQF
TRBV5-6	TRBJ2-7	ASSLGQGPYEQY